This TCR beta chain appears in the sequencing data of a study of CD8 T cells in ankylosing spondylitis (TCRdb year 2017). In the study overall: The study profiled T cell receptor beta repertoires in healthy donors and ankylosing spondylitis patients to find disease-linked TCR variants. The full study cohort comprised 25 ankylosing spondylitis patients and over 95 healthy donors. Peripheral blood was sampled, and synovial fluid was also collected from ankylosing spondylitis patients. Here is what the overall study found, with its caveats: Significant enrichment of the disease-linked clones was reported in matched synovial fluid samples from ankylosing spondylitis patients. In peripheral blood, the disease-linked clones were found at relatively low frequencies and had a CD8+ phenotype. Some motif variants had previously been reported in the synovial fluid and blood of reactive arthritis patients, which suggests shared mechanisms of disease initiation. Blood from ankylosing spondylitis patients appeared to be characterized by a TCR beta motif made up of under ten highly homologous amino acid variants.

For sequencing, an Illumina HiSeq 2500 was employed. Quantitative 5'-RACE with molecular barcodes was the method used to prepare the TCR beta libraries. The study's own analysis went as follows. Disease-linked TCR variants were identified with a new computational method built on a probabilistic model of VDJ rearrangement. TCRdb applied fastp at Q25 and MiXCR to the public reads, then kept only in-frame beta chains. Records with the same CDR3 protein are collapsed into one entry carrying the most frequent genes and DNA. These V and J calls are TCRdb output, not the study's own analysis. This sample is represented by 200,000 to 250,000 distinct CDR3 sequences; more than 5.5% of them were singletons. 11% to 15% of the sample is taken by the ten largest. The germline V gene sets CDR1 to SGHTA and CDR2 to FQGNSA. From its cysteine to its phenylalanine, the CDR3 spans 17 amino acids. Of all the DNA, just the CDR3 is kept, 51 bases in frame from base 1. Germline trimming amounts to 5 bases on V and 7 bases on J, with 17 as the count of junction bases outside the gene matches.

This clonotype appeared many times. What antigen it recognizes has not been identified. Base qualities are not provided; no much larger clone lies one nucleotide away. The chain joins TRBV7-2 to TRBJ2-1; 7 bases in the middle match TRBD2. The specimen sequenced was blood, either unsorted or a sorted T cell fraction (not recorded which). This clonotype originated in a male donor with ankylosing spondylitis. The sequence in DNA is TGTGCCAGCAGCCCTCAGGGACTACCAGCAACCGAGAATGAGCAGTTCTTC. It specifies CASSPQGLPATENEQFF. With the portions outside the CDR3 filled from the reference TRBV7-2 and TRBJ2-1 genes, the complete variable region becomes GAGVSQSPSNKVTEKGKDVELRCDPISGHTALYWYRQSLGQGLEFLIYFQGNSAPDKSGLPSDRFSAERTGGSVSTLTIQRTQQEDSAVYLCASSPQGLPATENEQFFGPGTRLTVL.